This TCR beta chain was observed in a study of blood T cells in healthy people across ages. The wider study: Template-switching capture recovered about one barcoded beta molecule per two T cells.

The CDR3 consists of 18 residues. Germline-derived CDR1 and CDR2 are MNHEY and SVGEGT. Primers used in a second PCR of roughly 6 to 12 cycles were a sample-barcoded 5' primer and a J-beta primer mix. TCRdb processed the 5' RACE reads anew with MiXCR; each CDR3 protein has one entry. Of approximately 790,000 distinct CDR3 sequences in the sample, approximately 67% were seen once. The rearrangement joins TRBV6-2 or TRBV6-3 to TRBJ2-1; perhaps D is TRBD1 or TRBD2 (5 bases each). The J call may be wrong; the DNA end is better matched by TRBJ2-7. The sequencing input was blood. This TCR was recovered from a man in his thirties or forties in good health. The CDR3 nucleotides are TGTGCCAGCAGTTACTCCGACCGGGACCCTCTTTCCTACAATGAGCAGTACTTC. Translation gives CASSYSDRDPLSYNEQYF.